These T cell receptor beta chains were read from a single sample in a study of blood T cell repertoires in COVID-19. Clones were sequenced by immunoSEQ multiplex PCR, and TCRdb holds only the in-frame ones, with some missing. The table has 300,000 or so clones, 90% seen once. The sequencing sample was made of PBMCs or T cells enriched from blood (not recorded which). These receptor sequences come from a man aged 55 to 70 who had recovered from COVID-19. CDR3s include the opening cysteine and the closing phenylalanine or tryptophan. Each record gives: CDR3 DNA, CDR3 protein, J gene, clone size, D gene, V gene. A D gene is named only where the DNA matches it firmly. Only part of the rows carry a size: once, few, many, or a class if the clone is expanded.

CDR3nt: TGTGCCAGCAGGACGGGACTAGCGGGAGTATACAATGAGCAGTTCTTC; CDR3aa: CASRTGLAGVYNEQFF; j_gene: TRBJ2-1; abundance: NA; d_gene: TRBD2; v_gene: TRBV7-2
CDR3nt: TGTGCCAGCAGCAAAGGGGCAGAGAAGGTCTATGGCTACACCTTC; CDR3aa: CASSKGAEKVYGYTF; j_gene: TRBJ1-2; abundance: NA; d_gene: NA; v_gene: TRBV11-2
CDR3nt: TGTGCCAGCAGCGTTCCGGGACAGTATGGCTACACCTTC; CDR3aa: CASSVPGQYGYTF; j_gene: TRBJ1-2; abundance: NA; d_gene: TRBD1; v_gene: TRBV9
CDR3nt: TGTGCCAGCAGTTTCAGGACAGCCAGCTTTTTCGCCTACGAGCAGTACTTC; CDR3aa: CASSFRTASFFAYEQYF; j_gene: TRBJ2-7; abundance: once; d_gene: NA; v_gene: TRBV6-2/TRBV6-3
CDR3nt: TGTGCCAGCAGCTTATACAGGGATGGCTACACCTTC; CDR3aa: CASSLYRDGYTF; j_gene: TRBJ1-2; abundance: once; d_gene: NA; v_gene: TRBV7-2
CDR3nt: TGTGCCAGCAGTACCCCCGGGACAGCGAATTCACCCCTCCACTTT; CDR3aa: CASSTPGTANSPLHF; j_gene: TRBJ1-6; abundance: NA; d_gene: TRBD1; v_gene: TRBV28
CDR3nt: TGCGCCAGCAGCTTAGGACAGGGACGTGGCTACACCTTC; CDR3aa: CASSLGQGRGYTF; j_gene: TRBJ1-2; abundance: NA; d_gene: TRBD1; v_gene: TRBV5-1
CDR3nt: TGTGCCAGCAGTCCCCACAGAGGGATAAATAATTCACCCCTCCACTTT; CDR3aa: CASSPHRGINNSPLHF; j_gene: TRBJ1-6; abundance: NA; d_gene: NA; v_gene: TRBV5-8
CDR3nt: TGTGCCAGCAGCGTCAGGCAGACTAGCTCCTACAATGAGCAGTTCTTC; CDR3aa: CASSVRQTSSYNEQFF; j_gene: TRBJ2-1; abundance: NA; d_gene: NA; v_gene: TRBV9
CDR3nt: TGTGCCAGCACTCTCAGGGGTTGGAAGGCCTACGAGCAGTACTTC; CDR3aa: CASTLRGWKAYEQYF; j_gene: TRBJ2-7; abundance: NA; d_gene: NA; v_gene: TRBV6-5
CDR3nt: TGTGCCAGCAGTAAGACGACAGGGAATTCAGCTTTCTTT; CDR3aa: CASSKTTGNSAFF; j_gene: TRBJ1-1; abundance: NA; d_gene: TRBD1; v_gene: TRBV6-5
CDR3nt: TGTGCCAGCAGCTTGAGAACTATCTATGGCTACACCTTC; CDR3aa: CASSLRTIYGYTF; j_gene: TRBJ1-2; abundance: NA; d_gene: NA; v_gene: TRBV5-4
CDR3nt: TGCAGCGTTTCTGGTCAGGGGCTGCCCCAGCATTTT; CDR3aa: CSVSGQGLPQHF; j_gene: TRBJ1-5; abundance: NA; d_gene: NA; v_gene: TRBV29-1
CDR3nt: TGTGCCAGCAGTCTTCGGGGTGGGGAAGCTTTCTTT; CDR3aa: CASSLRGGEAFF; j_gene: TRBJ1-1; abundance: NA; d_gene: NA; v_gene: TRBV6-6
CDR3nt: TGCGCCAGCAGCCAAGCCGGACAGGGGGCCTACGAGCAGTACTTC; CDR3aa: CASSQAGQGAYEQYF; j_gene: TRBJ2-7; abundance: once; d_gene: TRBD1; v_gene: TRBV4-1
CDR3nt: TGTGCCAGCTCACGGGCGCCCACAGATACGCAGTATTTT; CDR3aa: CASSRAPTDTQYF; j_gene: TRBJ2-3; abundance: NA; d_gene: NA; v_gene: TRBV18
CDR3nt: TGCGCCAGCAGCCAACGACAGGGGGACAATCAGCCCCAGCATTTT; CDR3aa: CASSQRQGDNQPQHF; j_gene: TRBJ1-5; abundance: NA; d_gene: TRBD1; v_gene: TRBV4-1
CDR3nt: TGTGCCAGTAGGCCGGGGGACAGGGGATTCAATCAGCCCCAGCATTTT; CDR3aa: CASRPGDRGFNQPQHF; j_gene: TRBJ1-5; abundance: NA; d_gene: TRBD1; v_gene: TRBV19
CDR3nt: TGTGCCTGGAGTGTGGGGACAGGTCTCTCCTACGAGCAGTACTTC; CDR3aa: CAWSVGTGLSYEQYF; j_gene: TRBJ2-7; abundance: NA; d_gene: TRBD1; v_gene: TRBV30
CDR3nt: TGTGCCAGCAGCCGGGTATCTACCTACGAGCAGTACTTC; CDR3aa: CASSRVSTYEQYF; j_gene: TRBJ2-7; abundance: NA; d_gene: NA; v_gene: TRBV9
CDR3nt: TGTGCCAGCAGTTTGCAGGGGTTAAGGGGCCATGAGCAGTTCTTC; CDR3aa: CASSLQGLRGHEQFF; j_gene: TRBJ2-1; abundance: NA; d_gene: NA; v_gene: TRBV27
CDR3nt: TGTGCCAGCAGGCAAAGCGGGAGTCAAGAGACCCAGTACTTC; CDR3aa: CASRQSGSQETQYF; j_gene: TRBJ2-5; abundance: NA; d_gene: TRBD2; v_gene: TRBV6-5
CDR3nt: TGTGCCAGCAGCTTACGAGAAAACGAGCAGTACTTC; CDR3aa: CASSLRENEQYF; j_gene: TRBJ2-7; abundance: NA; d_gene: NA; v_gene: TRBV11-2
CDR3nt: TGCGCCAGCAGCACCAATGGGGGGACAGGGGCCGGGGAGCTGTTTTTT; CDR3aa: CASSTNGGTGAGELFF; j_gene: TRBJ2-2; abundance: NA; d_gene: TRBD1; v_gene: TRBV5-1
CDR3nt: TGTGCCAGCAGCTCGTCAGGGGGCCCCCAGCATTTT; CDR3aa: CASSSSGGPQHF; j_gene: TRBJ1-5; abundance: NA; d_gene: TRBD1; v_gene: TRBV11-3
CDR3nt: TGTGCCAGCAGCCGCGGACTAGCGGGAGCCGGGGAGCTGTTTTTT; CDR3aa: CASSRGLAGAGELFF; j_gene: TRBJ2-2; abundance: once; d_gene: TRBD2; v_gene: TRBV7-2
CDR3nt: TGTGCCAGCAGCGGTGGGGCGAGCGCTAGCGGATACTACGAGCAGTACTTC; CDR3aa: CASSGGASASGYYEQYF; j_gene: TRBJ2-7; abundance: NA; d_gene: TRBD2; v_gene: TRBV7-9
CDR3nt: TGTGCCAGCAGCTTCGGGGGGCTGAACGAGCAGTACTTC; CDR3aa: CASSFGGLNEQYF; j_gene: TRBJ2-7; abundance: NA; d_gene: NA; v_gene: TRBV7-9
CDR3nt: TGCGCCAGCAGCCAAACAGACCGCTATGGCTACACCTTC; CDR3aa: CASSQTDRYGYTF; j_gene: TRBJ1-2; abundance: NA; d_gene: NA; v_gene: TRBV4-1
CDR3nt: TGTGCCAGCTCTAAAGCGGCAGACCCAGAAAAACTGTTTTTT; CDR3aa: CASSKAADPEKLFF; j_gene: TRBJ1-4; abundance: few; d_gene: NA; v_gene: TRBV18
CDR3nt: TGTGCCAGCAGGCCGGGGAGCTCCTACAATGAGCAGTTCTTC; CDR3aa: CASRPGSSYNEQFF; j_gene: TRBJ2-1; abundance: NA; d_gene: NA; v_gene: TRBV27
CDR3nt: TGTGCCAGCAGCGGGGGACAGGGGGCTGGGGCCAACGTCCTGACTTTC; CDR3aa: CASSGGQGAGANVLTF; j_gene: TRBJ2-6; abundance: NA; d_gene: TRBD1; v_gene: TRBV7-2
CDR3nt: TGTGCCAGCAGCCGACGGGGTAGCGCCGGGGAGCTGTTTTTT; CDR3aa: CASSRRGSAGELFF; j_gene: TRBJ2-2; abundance: NA; d_gene: NA; v_gene: TRBV3-1/TRBV3-2
CDR3nt: TGCGCCAGCAGCCCTAGCGGACCGAACACCGGGGAGCTGTTTTTT; CDR3aa: CASSPSGPNTGELFF; j_gene: TRBJ2-2; abundance: NA; d_gene: TRBD2; v_gene: TRBV5-1
CDR3nt: TGCGCCAGCAGCCCGACAGGGGTGGTCAATCAGCCCCAGCATTTT; CDR3aa: CASSPTGVVNQPQHF; j_gene: TRBJ1-5; abundance: NA; d_gene: TRBD1; v_gene: TRBV5-1